This T cell receptor beta chain comes out of a study of cytomegalovirus exposure and HLA in healthy donors. This PCR relied on a set of 60 Vbeta primers and 13 Jbeta primers. This table comes from immunoSEQ multiplex PCR, and its TCRdb copy is limited to in-frame clones, with some not included. The sample has some 110,000 clones, 74% seen once. With V trimmed by 5 bases and J by 0 bases, 5 bases remained unmatched. Germline V gene lookup returns CDR1 SGDLS and CDR2 YYNGEE. This CDR3 is built from 16 residues. The specimen was PBMCs. This sequence joins TRBV9 and TRBJ2-3; TRBD2 aligns across 11 bases. The TCR sequence derives from a woman aged 45-60 years in good health and CMV-seropositive. CDR3 nucleotides: TGTGCCAGCAGTCGGAGACTAGCGGGGAGCACAGATACGCAGTATTTT. It yields the protein CASSRRLAGSTDTQYF.